This TCR beta chain was recovered during a study of cytotoxic CD8 clonotypes in ibrutinib-treated CLL (TCRdb year 2021). For context, the study as a whole: The cohort included about 15 treatment-naive and fewer than 12 relapsed/refractory patients; roughly 17 were IGHV unmutated. Responses were partial in 24 patients and complete in 2; after median around 72 months follow-up, about 14 stayed in remission and roughly twelve progressed. Samples at response were collected after a median of roughly twelve months of treatment, with a range of about 6 to 40 months. An average of about 250,000 productive templates and 80,000 to 95,000 productive rearrangements was obtained per sample. Longitudinal samples were available for about 30% of the roughly 86 trial participants. Cryopreserved peripheral blood mononuclear cells were obtained prior to treatment, at the time of response, and at either disease progression or sustained remission. Patients were still on ibrutinib when every remission and progressive disease sample was collected. General conclusions and limits of the study: Lymph node repertoires were not examined, and the timing of sampling was not matched between patients in sustained remission and those whose disease progressed. Public clonotypes were rare and either shrank or stayed stable during treatment, and the rise in clonality at ibrutinib response reflected expansion of private clonotypes. An increase in clonality was observed at ibrutinib response, with clonality remaining stable during sustained remission and falling back toward baseline at progression. At baseline, clonality was higher than in age-matched healthy donors and showed a strong correlation with circulating CD8+ T-cell counts.

Concerning this clone: It lacks a known antigen. It has no much larger one-base neighbor in the sample; base qualities were not kept.

For TCR beta library preparation, 2 to 2.5 micrograms of genomic DNA were isolated from cryopreserved PBMCs. Longitudinal blood samples from CLL patients on ibrutinib monotherapy underwent high-throughput TCR beta sequencing. Patients were enrolled in a phase 2 open-label single-center ibrutinib monotherapy trial. Trimming costs V 5 bases and J 0 bases, and their ends lie 21 bases apart. There are 18 amino acids in the CDR3, from cysteine to phenylalanine inclusive. Only the CDR3 DNA stays, 54 bases, in frame from base 1. Reading the germline V gene gives CDR1 SGHTA and CDR2 FQGTGA. The goal of deep resolution MiSeq sequencing was a depth between 1 in 1 million and 1 in 200,000 T cells, and coverage averaged 10x per clonotype. The immunoSEQ hsTCRB Kit was used to generate the TCR beta libraries. Regarding the original processing steps: ImmunoSEQ Data Assistant and ImmunoSEQ Analyzer were used for data analysis, and V, D and J genes were assigned according to IMGT definitions. Clonality, which ranges from 0 to 1, was calculated as one minus the normalized Shannon entropy of productive rearrangement frequencies. Public clonotype analysis was restricted to overrepresented clonotypes comprising at least 0.05% of each patient's repertoire. About a dozen repertoires from age-matched healthy donors, obtained from immuneACCESS, served as clonality controls. The clones in this table, taken by TCRdb from immuneACCESS, are in-frame only. Not every clone is retained; where verified, under half of the shortfall comes from an unresolved V gene, and the cause of the rest is unknown. That table furnishes V, J and clone size, whereas the DNA furnished D and trimming. Here the sample has about 330,000 clones; roughly 70% occur a single time. The top ten hold roughly 6.8% of the sample.

In this chain, TRBV7-3 is recombined with TRBJ2-3; the D segment could be TRBD1, given 6 matching bases. The sequences come from PBMCs, collected after 36 months of ibrutinib treatment. The source of this sequence is a human donor with chronic lymphocytic leukemia. CDR3 loop: CASSPLGGADRSTDTQYF. Here is the DNA: TGTGCCAGCAGCCCTCTTGGGGGTGCGGACAGAAGCACAGATACGCAGTATTTT.